This T cell receptor (beta chain) was recovered during a study of blood T cell repertoires in COVID-19. Study summary: Both acute and convalescent COVID-19 samples were obtained from the United States, Italy and Spain.

The age range of participants was 18 to 89 years, with residence in 20 to 25 US areas. Each recovered donor of Cohort 3 presented with two negative PCRs, clearance, or symptom resolution. CDR3 size: 15 residues. Trimming stripped 3 bases from V and 10 bases from J, with 16 bases between. Germline CDR1 ENHRY, CDR2 SYGVKD. In the original processing: It was from reference gene primer amplification that nucleated cell counts were estimated. Method: immunoSEQ multiplex PCR; TCRdb's copy keeps in-frame clones and lacks some. The V and J calls and the clone size are those of that table, but D and trimming were determined from the DNA. The data show about 330,000 clones, with 80% to 90% seen just once and more than 5% held by the top ten.

Sequencing used PBMCs or T cells enriched from blood (not recorded which). The sequence came from a man aged 25-40 years who had recovered from COVID-19. This chain uses TRBV10-3 with TRBJ1-6; D is perhaps TRBD1 (6 bases). CDR3 sequence (DNA): TGTGCCATCAGTGAAGGGGGGGTGGGTGAATCACCCCTCCACTTT. Protein product: CAISEGGVGESPLHF.